This TCR beta chain was sequenced during a study of T cell responses to AZD1222 COVID-19 vaccine. Study-level findings and limits: A reported finding is that nearly half of spike-specific TCRs target unmutated variant regions. Mostly white British, mostly female donors; authors suggested clonal diversity may be underestimated. It was only six AZD1222 recipients who were seropositive at baseline.

In the case of this clone: Antigen: not known.

Generated by immunoSEQ multiplex PCR, the TCRdb table keeps only in-frame clones and is missing some. The table shows 100,000 or so clones, with about 89% occurring only once. The CDR3 has 13 amino acids. Germline values: CDR1 SGHNT, CDR2 YYREEE (reference sequence). The V and J ends lost 3 bases and 1 base respectively, with 7 bases between them. Sequenced material: peripheral blood, taken on day 0 of MenACWY control vaccination. The sequence derives from an adult in good health. V gene TRBV5-4 combines with J gene TRBJ1-1, with a tentative D call TRBD1 (5 bases). The CDR3 DNA follows: TGTGCCAGCAGCTCGACAGAGAACACTGAAGCTTTCTTT. Protein: CASSSTENTEAFF. The full variable domain, with the rest looked up from reference TRBV5-4 and TRBJ1-1, is ETGVTQSPTHLIKTRGQQVTLRCSSQSGHNTVSWYQQALGQGPQFIFQYYREEENGRGNFPPRFSGLQFPNYSSELNVNALELDDSALYLCASSSTENTEAFFGQGTRLTVV.